The 20 T cell receptor beta chains given below trace back to one sample, sequenced in a study of cytomegalovirus exposure and HLA in healthy donors. 60 Vbeta and 13 Jbeta primers were used in PCR. Only in-frame clones appear in the TCRdb table, and some are missing; sequencing was by immunoSEQ multiplex PCR. The sample carries about 94,000 clones, about three fifths recorded once. Sequencing input: PBMCs. The receptor source for this set is a man between 25 and 39 years old in good health and CMV-seronegative.

The genes are TRBV5-1 and TRBJ2-3; perhaps TRBD1 as D (6 bases). The CDR3 sequence is 14 residues long. V lost 4 bases, J lost 0 bases, and 9 bases lay in between. Germline CDR1 reads SGHRS; CDR2 reads YFSETQ. The CDR3 nucleotides are TGCGCCAGCAGCAACGGACAGAGCACAGATACGCAGTATTTT. Its protein product is CASSNGQSTDTQYF.

This clone turned up a few times. This chain connects TRBV4-3 to TRBJ1-5; D is unclear. The V gene's germline CDR1 is LGHNA and CDR2 YSLEER. The CDR3 has 14 residues. Trimming took 0 bases from V and 7 from J, leaving 10 bases between them. The CDR3 is CASSQDIGNQPQHF. CDR3 coding DNA: TGCGCCAGCAGCCAAGATATCGGGAACCAGCCCCAGCATTTT.

The chain couples TRBV27 to TRBJ1-2, with D perhaps TRBD1 (6 bases). Trimming stripped 2 bases from V and 1 base from J, with 11 bases between. Germline V gene lookup returns CDR1 MNHEY and CDR2 SMNVEV (reference sequence). This CDR3 contains 15 residues. The chain's CDR3 is CASSLGAGVNYGYTF. The CDR3, as DNA: TGTGCCAGCAGTTTAGGGGCAGGGGTTAACTATGGCTACACCTTC.

The V call is TRBV7-2, the J call TRBJ2-2, with TRBD1 matching over 8 bases. With 5 bases clipped from V and 7 bases from J, the junction kept 9 bases outside the gene matches. Germline CDR1 and CDR2: SGHTA and FQGNSA. CDR3 size: 15 residues. The CDR3 is CASSARDRSLGELFF. CDR3 DNA sequence: TGTGCCAGCAGCGCCCGGGACAGGTCCCTCGGGGAGCTGTTTTTT. The entire variable domain, with the rest obtained from reference TRBV7-2 and TRBJ2-2, is as follows: GAGVSQSPSNKVTEKGKDVELRCDPISGHTALYWYRQSLGQGLEFLIYFQGNSAPDKSGLPSDRFSAERTGGSVSTLTIQRTQQEDSAVYLCASSARDRSLGELFFGEGSRLTVL.

The rearrangement uses TRBV5-6 and TRBJ1-1; D gene ambiguous. The length of the CDR3 is 12 residues. Germline loops: CDR1 SGHDT, CDR2 YYEEEE. Trimming cost V 0 bases and J 11 bases, with 11 bases left between them. The CDR3 protein is CASSLGRRPAFF. The CDR3 nucleotides read TGTGCCAGCAGCTTGGGGCGGCGGCCGGCTTTCTTT.

J is TRBJ1-2 and V is TRBV28; D might be TRBD1 (5 bases). This CDR3 spans 13 amino acids. Germline V gene data show CDR1 as MDHEN and CDR2 as SYDVKM. Trimming shortened V by 8 bases and J by 4 bases, and 14 bases separated the two germline ends. In DNA form, the CDR3 reads TGTGCCAGCGGATCCAGGGCGAGCTATGGCTACACCTTC. It codes for CASGSRASYGYTF.

The sample holds a few counts of this clone. V gene TRBV28 combines with J gene TRBJ2-7, with 8 bases aligning to TRBD1. V was clipped by 4 bases and J by 5 bases; unmatched bases: 13. Germline V gives CDR1 MDHEN, CDR2 SYDVKM. This CDR3 has 16 amino acids. The chain's CDR3 is CASSSPRQGARDEQYF. As DNA, the CDR3 is TGTGCCAGCAGTTCTCCCCGGCAGGGGGCTCGAGACGAGCAGTACTTC.

The chain recombines TRBV29-1 with TRBJ2-3; TRBD2 matches 10 bases. Trimming took 4 bases from V and 6 from J; bases not matched to a gene: 1. There are 12 residues in the CDR3. The germline CDR1 and CDR2 sequences are SQVTM and ANQGSEA. Here the CDR3 reads CSVGTSGDTQYF. CDR3 DNA: TGCAGCGTTGGGACTAGCGGCGATACGCAGTATTTT.

The rearrangement uses TRBV27 and TRBJ2-3; D remains unclear. CDR3 length: 16 amino acids. The germline V gene has CDR1 MNHEY and CDR2 SMNVEV (reference sequence). V was cut by 4 bases and J by 0 bases, with 14 bases left in between. The CDR3 DNA is TGTGCCAGCAGTTCCCCCTCGACACCAAGCACAGATACGCAGTATTTT. This sequence encodes CASSSPSTPSTDTQYF.

V and J are TRBV5-1 and TRBJ2-5; 10 bases align to TRBD2. With V trimmed by 6 bases and J by 1 base, 6 bases remained unmatched. Per germline, CDR1 SGHRS and CDR2 YFSETQ. The CDR3 extends over 15 amino acids. The CDR3 loop is CASNGLAALQETQYF. The CDR3, as DNA: TGCGCCAGCAACGGACTAGCGGCCCTCCAAGAGACCCAGTACTTC.

V usage is TRBV27 and J usage is TRBJ2-1; a weak D match, TRBD2 (6 bases). Per germline, CDR1 MNHEY and CDR2 SMNVEV (reference sequence). The CDR3 has 17 amino acids. V was shortened by 1 base and J by 3 bases, with 16 bases between the two germline ends. CDR3 in amino acids: CASSLYTRREYYNEQFF. CDR3 DNA sequence: TGTGCCAGCAGTTTATACACCCGCCGGGAGTACTACAATGAGCAGTTCTTC.

V and J are TRBV4-3 and TRBJ1-6; TRBD1 is a possible D gene (5 bases). Germline values: CDR1 LGHNA, CDR2 YSLEER. Trimming stripped 3 bases from V and 0 bases from J, with 9 bases between. The CDR3 runs to 16 residues. In DNA form, the CDR3 reads TGCGCCAGCAGCCAGGGGCCTAGCTCCTATAATTCACCCCTCCACTTT. Its translation: CASSQGPSSYNSPLHF.

The V call is TRBV6-5, the J call TRBJ1-5; TRBD1 might be the D (5 bases). The CDR3 contains 15 residues. CDR1 is MNHEY, CDR2 SVGAGI, per germline. The V end was cut by 0 bases, the J end by 9 bases, with 15 bases between. The CDR3 is CASSYSGQDKRPQHF. The CDR3 DNA reads TGTGCCAGCAGTTACTCCGGCCAGGACAAGAGGCCCCAGCATTTT.

The chain employs TRBV9 and TRBJ2-7, with D unclear. From germline, CDR1 is SGDLS and CDR2 YYNGEE. The CDR3 consists of 15 residues. V was shortened by 2 bases and J by 2 bases, with 14 bases between the two germline ends. DNA of the CDR3: TGTGCCAGCAGCGTGGCCGCCCACGATACCTACGAGCAGTACTTC. Amino acid sequence: CASSVAAHDTYEQYF.

Details on this clone: The junction shows a germline mismatch at one end, possibly a read error. The chain couples TRBV7-9 to TRBJ2-7; 8 nucleotides agree with TRBD2. The assigned J gene may be wrong: the sequence end matches TRBJ2-1 better. The CDR3 is 14 amino acids. CDR1 is SEHNR and CDR2 is FQNEAQ in the germline V gene (reference sequence). CDR3 sequence (DNA): TGTTCCAGCAGCCGCGGGACTAGTTCATACGAGCAGTTCTTC. Protein: CSSSRGTSSYEQFF.

This clone was found a few times. The rearrangement joins TRBV2 to TRBJ2-5, with TRBD1 matching 7 bases. Germline V gene data show CDR1 as SNHLY and CDR2 as FYNNEI. The CDR3 has 18 amino acids. The V and J ends lost 6 bases and 1 base, in that order; junction bases with no gene match: 17. In DNA, the CDR3 is TGTGCCAGCAGGACTACCGGGACAGCCCCCTGGGGCCAAGAGACCCAGTACTTC. This codes for CASRTTGTAPWGQETQYF.

This clone has just one count. The V and J genes are TRBV4-1 and TRBJ2-3; 7 bases are a match to TRBD2. CDR1 and CDR2 from the germline V gene are MGHRA and YSYEKL. The J segment lost 1 base and the V segment lost 6 bases, leaving 10 bases of the junction unmatched. The length of the CDR3 is 16 residues. The CDR3 region is CASRTSSLYRTDTQYF. As DNA, the CDR3 is TGCGCCAGCAGGACTAGCAGTTTATATCGCACAGATACGCAGTATTTT.

The J gene is TRBJ1-2, the V gene TRBV7-9; unclear D gene. In germline, CDR1 is SEHNR, CDR2 FQNEAQ (reference sequence). V lost 4 bases and J 8 bases, leaving 11 bases between the germline ends. This CDR3 comprises 12 residues. Here the CDR3 DNA reads TGTGCCAGCAGCTCAGAAGCCAGGGGCTACACCTTC. It is translated as CASSSEARGYTF.

The chain has TRBV10-3 and TRBJ2-5, with 15 bases fitting TRBD2. J lost 2 bases, V lost 5 bases, and 3 bases had no gene match. Germline-derived CDR1 and CDR2 are ENHRY and SYGVKD. CDR3 length equals 16 residues. CDR3 sequence: CAISPGLAGGQETQYF. In nucleotides, the CDR3 is TGTGCCATCAGTCCGGGACTAGCGGGGGGACAAGAGACCCAGTACTTC.

V is TRBV11-2 and J is TRBJ1-2, with D maybe TRBD1 (6 bases). The CDR3 has 12 amino acids. Trimming shortened V by 5 bases and J by 7 bases, and 11 bases separated the two germline ends. Per the germline V gene, CDR1 is SGHAT and CDR2 is FQNNGV. The CDR3, as DNA: TGTGCCAGCAGCCCAGGGGACGGTGGCTACACCTTC. Translating it yields CASSPGDGGYTF.